This is a list of T cell receptor beta chains from one sample in a study of naive and memory T cell subsets. One entry per CDR3 protein, called by TCRdb with MiXCR from the 5' RACE reads. The top ten clones hold roughly 2.6% of a sample with about 32,000 distinct CDR3 sequences, 15% to 20% of them seen once. These receptors were obtained from a female donor in good health. CDR3s include the opening cysteine and the closing phenylalanine or tryptophan. A D gene is named only where the DNA matches it firmly. Rows may omit the clone size; those that give it use once, few, many or a size class.

d_call | j_call | v_call | clone_size | cdr3_nt | cdr3_aa
NA | TRBJ1-1 | TRBV15 | many | TGTGCCACCAGCAGAGATATAGTGAAGCTTCACACTGAAGCTTTCTTT | CATSRDIVKLHTEAFF
NA | TRBJ1-5 | TRBV6-5 | NA | TGTGCCAGCAGTTCCCCCAATCAGCCCCAGCATTTT | CASSSPNQPQHF
NA | TRBJ2-3 | TRBV10-3 | NA | TGTGCCATCAGTGAGTCCAGGGGTGCAGGGGTAGGAGATACGCAGTATTTT | CAISESRGAGVGDTQYF
NA | TRBJ1-1 | TRBV6-2/TRBV6-3 | NA | TGTGCCAGCAACTCCTTACTCATTCGGACAGTTATGAACACTGAAGCTTTCTTT | CASNSLLIRTVMNTEAFF
NA | TRBJ1-5 | TRBV7-8 | few | TGTGCCAGCAGAGATGGACGCTTCTATAGCAATCAGCCCCAGCATTTT | CASRDGRFYSNQPQHF
NA | TRBJ2-2 | TRBV6-5 | once | TGTGCCAGCAGTTACCGACTTTACACCGGGGAGCTGTTTTTT | CASSYRLYTGELFF
TRBD1 | TRBJ1-5 | TRBV6-5 | medium-sized | TGTGCCAGCAGTCGACAGGGTGGCAATCAGCCCCAGCATTTT | CASSRQGGNQPQHF
NA | TRBJ1-1 | TRBV13 | medium-sized | TGTGCCAGCAGCGCCCTGAGCAGAAACACTGAAGCTTTCTTT | CASSALSRNTEAFF
NA | TRBJ2-5 | TRBV10-1 | many | TGCGCCAGCAGTCGGACAGTCCAAGAGACCCAGTACTTC | CASSRTVQETQYF
NA | TRBJ2-1 | TRBV18 | many | TGTGCCAGCTCACCACCCGGGACAGAGCAGTTCTTC | CASSPPGTEQFF
NA | TRBJ2-3 | TRBV11-2 | medium-sized | TGTGCCAGCAGCTCAACCCTGAGGAGGGAAGCGACAGATACGCAGTATTTT | CASSSTLRREATDTQYF
NA | TRBJ1-5 | TRBV5-5 | NA | TGTGCCAGCAGCTACGACGGAGCCATGAATCAGCCCCAGCATTTT | CASSYDGAMNQPQHF
TRBD2 | TRBJ2-7 | TRBV3-1 | NA | TGTGCCAGCAGCTACCAAGCGGGGTCAGGGTACGAGCAGTACTTC | CASSYQAGSGYEQYF
NA | TRBJ1-1 | TRBV6-2/TRBV6-3 | NA | TGTGCCAGCAGTTACTCCGACGGGGCCGGTGAAGCTTTCTTT | CASSYSDGAGEAFF
NA | TRBJ2-5 | TRBV10-3 | many | TGTGCCATCAGTGAAGAGACCCAGTACTTC | CAISEETQYF
NA | TRBJ1-5 | TRBV6-5 | many | TGTGCCAGCAGACGAGTCGGGGGCGCAAAGCAGCCCCAGCATTTT | CASRRVGGAKQPQHF
NA | TRBJ1-5 | TRBV19 | few | TGTGCCAGTAGTATAGTGGGCAGCAATCAGCCCCAGCATTTT | CASSIVGSNQPQHF
NA | TRBJ1-5 | TRBV6-2/TRBV6-3 | few | TGTGCCAGCAGTTACTGGGACACAAATCAGCCCCAGCATTTT | CASSYWDTNQPQHF
NA | TRBJ2-5 | TRBV20-1 | many | TGCAGTGCTAGATGGGGTTCGGAGACCCAGTACTTC | CSARWGSETQYF
TRBD1 | TRBJ2-1 | TRBV13 | many | TGTGCCAGCAGCCCACAGGGGGATAAAAATGAGCAGTTCTTC | CASSPQGDKNEQFF
TRBD2 | TRBJ2-1 | TRBV10-2 | many | TGCGCCAGCAGTCCAGGGACTAGCGGGGGATATTACAATGAGCAGTTCTTC | CASSPGTSGGYYNEQFF
NA | TRBJ1-1 | TRBV27 | NA | TGTGCCAGCAGTTTATCCACAGGGCTCACTGAAGCTTTCTTT | CASSLSTGLTEAFF